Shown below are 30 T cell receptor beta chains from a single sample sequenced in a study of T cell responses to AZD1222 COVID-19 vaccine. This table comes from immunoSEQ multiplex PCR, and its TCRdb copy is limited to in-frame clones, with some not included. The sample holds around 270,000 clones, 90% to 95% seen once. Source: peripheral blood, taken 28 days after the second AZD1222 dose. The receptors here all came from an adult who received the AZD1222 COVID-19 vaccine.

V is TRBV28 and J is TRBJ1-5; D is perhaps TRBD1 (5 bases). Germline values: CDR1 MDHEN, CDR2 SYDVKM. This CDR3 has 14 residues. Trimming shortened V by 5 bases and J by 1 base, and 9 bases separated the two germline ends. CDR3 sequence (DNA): TGTGCCAGCAGTGTGACAGTAAGCAATCAGCCCCAGCATTTT. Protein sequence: CASSVTVSNQPQHF.

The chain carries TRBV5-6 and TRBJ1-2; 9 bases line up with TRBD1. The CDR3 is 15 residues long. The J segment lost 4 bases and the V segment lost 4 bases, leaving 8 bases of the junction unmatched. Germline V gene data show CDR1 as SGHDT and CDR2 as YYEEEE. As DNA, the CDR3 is TGTGCCAGCAGCCCGAGCGGGACAGGGCGCTATGGCTACACCTTC. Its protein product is CASSPSGTGRYGYTF.

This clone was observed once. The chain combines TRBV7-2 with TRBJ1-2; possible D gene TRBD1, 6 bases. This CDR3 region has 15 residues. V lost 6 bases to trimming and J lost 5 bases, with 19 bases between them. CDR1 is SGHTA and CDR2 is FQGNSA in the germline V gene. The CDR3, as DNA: TGTGCCAGCAGTCCCCAGCGGGGGGCGAGGTATGGCTACACCTTC. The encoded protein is CASSPQRGARYGYTF.

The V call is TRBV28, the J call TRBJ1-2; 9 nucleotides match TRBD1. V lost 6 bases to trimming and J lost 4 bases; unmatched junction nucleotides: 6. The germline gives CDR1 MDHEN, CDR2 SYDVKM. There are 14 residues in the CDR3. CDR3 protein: CASSILDRGYGYTF. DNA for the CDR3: TGTGCCAGCAGCATCTTGGACAGGGGCTATGGCTACACCTTC.

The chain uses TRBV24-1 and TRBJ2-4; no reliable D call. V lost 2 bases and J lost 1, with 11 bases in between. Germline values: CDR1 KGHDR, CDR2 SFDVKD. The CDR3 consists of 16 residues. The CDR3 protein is CATSDSGTGAKNIQYF. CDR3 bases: TGTGCCACCAGTGATTCGGGCACCGGGGCCAAAAACATTCAGTACTTC.

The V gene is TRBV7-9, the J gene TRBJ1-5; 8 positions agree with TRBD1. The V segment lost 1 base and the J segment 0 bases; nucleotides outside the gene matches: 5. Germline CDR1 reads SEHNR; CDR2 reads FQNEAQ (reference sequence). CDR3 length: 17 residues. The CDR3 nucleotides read TGTGCCAGCAGCTTAGGACAGGGGTCCCTTAGCAATCAGCCCCAGCATTTT. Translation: CASSLGQGSLSNQPQHF.

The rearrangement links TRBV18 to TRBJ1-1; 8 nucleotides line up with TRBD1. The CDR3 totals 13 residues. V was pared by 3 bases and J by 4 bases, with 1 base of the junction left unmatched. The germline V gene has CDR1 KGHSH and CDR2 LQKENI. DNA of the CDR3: TGTGCCAGCTCACCGACAGGGGCCACTGAAGCTTTCTTT. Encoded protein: CASSPTGATEAFF. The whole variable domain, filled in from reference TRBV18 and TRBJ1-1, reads NAGVMQNPRHLVRRRGQEARLRCSPMKGHSHVYWYRQLPEEGLKFMVYLQKENIIDESGMPKERFSAEFPKEGPSILRIQQVVRGDSAAYFCASSPTGATEAFFGQGTRLTVV.

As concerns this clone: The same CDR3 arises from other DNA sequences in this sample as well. The CDR3 coding sequence is TGTGCCAGCAGTTTAAGGGACAGGAATTCACCCCTCCACTTT. It translates to CASSLRDRNSPLHF. The chain links TRBV28 to TRBJ1-6; 8 positions match TRBD1. The V segment lost 2 bases and the J segment 7 bases; nucleotides outside the gene matches: 1. The CDR3 extends over 14 amino acids. Germline lookup yields CDR1 MDHEN and CDR2 SYDVKM. The whole variable domain, remainder taken from reference TRBV28 and TRBJ1-6, is DVKVTQSSRYLVKRTGEKVFLECVQDMDHENMFWYRQDPGLGLRLIYFSYDVKMKEKGDIPEGYSVSREKKERFSLILESASTNQTSMYLCASSLRDRNSPLHFGNGTRLTVT.

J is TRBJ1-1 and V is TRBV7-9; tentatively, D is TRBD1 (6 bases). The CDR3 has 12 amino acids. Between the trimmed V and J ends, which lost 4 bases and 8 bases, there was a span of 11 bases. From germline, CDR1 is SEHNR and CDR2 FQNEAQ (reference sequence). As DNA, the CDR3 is TGTGCCAGCAGCTCACCCGGGACAGAAGCTTTCTTT. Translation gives CASSSPGTEAFF.

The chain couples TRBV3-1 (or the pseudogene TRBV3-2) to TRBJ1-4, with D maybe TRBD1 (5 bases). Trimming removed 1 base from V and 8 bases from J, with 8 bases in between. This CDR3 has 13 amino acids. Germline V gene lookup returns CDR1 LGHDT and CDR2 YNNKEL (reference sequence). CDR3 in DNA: TGTGCCAGCAGCCAAGGGGACCGGGAAAAACTGTTTTTT. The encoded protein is CASSQGDREKLFF.

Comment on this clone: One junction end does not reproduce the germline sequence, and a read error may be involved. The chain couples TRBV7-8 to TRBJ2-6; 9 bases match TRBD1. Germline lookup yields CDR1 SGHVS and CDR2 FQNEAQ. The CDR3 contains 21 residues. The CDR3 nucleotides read TGTACCAGCAGCCCGCTAAGGACAGGGGTCTTTCCCAGGCCTGGGGCCAACGTCCTGACTTTC. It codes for CTSSPLRTGVFPRPGANVLTF.

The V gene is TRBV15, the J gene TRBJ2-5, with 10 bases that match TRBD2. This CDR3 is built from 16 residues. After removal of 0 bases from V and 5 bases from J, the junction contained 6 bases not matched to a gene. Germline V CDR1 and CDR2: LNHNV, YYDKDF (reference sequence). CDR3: CATSREGLAGVETQYF. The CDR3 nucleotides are TGTGCCACCAGCAGAGAGGGGCTAGCGGGAGTGGAGACCCAGTACTTC.

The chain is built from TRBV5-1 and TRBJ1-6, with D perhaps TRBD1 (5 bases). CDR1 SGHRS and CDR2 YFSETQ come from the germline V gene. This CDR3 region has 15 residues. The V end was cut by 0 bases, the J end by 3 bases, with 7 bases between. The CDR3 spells CASSLDRGYNSPLHF. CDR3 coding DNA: TGCGCCAGCAGCTTGGATAGGGGCTATAATTCACCCCTCCACTTT.

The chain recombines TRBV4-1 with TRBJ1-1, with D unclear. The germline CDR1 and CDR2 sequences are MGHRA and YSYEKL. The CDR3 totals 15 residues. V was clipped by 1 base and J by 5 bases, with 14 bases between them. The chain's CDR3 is CASSQVAGVGTEAFF. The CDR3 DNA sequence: TGCGCCAGCAGCCAAGTAGCCGGGGTGGGGACTGAAGCTTTCTTT.

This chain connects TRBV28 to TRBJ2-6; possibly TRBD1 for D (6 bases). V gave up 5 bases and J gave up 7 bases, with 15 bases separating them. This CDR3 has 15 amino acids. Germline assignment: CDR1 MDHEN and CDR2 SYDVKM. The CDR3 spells CASSSWTDRANVLTF. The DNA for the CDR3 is TGTGCCAGCAGTAGTTGGACAGACAGAGCCAACGTCCTGACTTTC.

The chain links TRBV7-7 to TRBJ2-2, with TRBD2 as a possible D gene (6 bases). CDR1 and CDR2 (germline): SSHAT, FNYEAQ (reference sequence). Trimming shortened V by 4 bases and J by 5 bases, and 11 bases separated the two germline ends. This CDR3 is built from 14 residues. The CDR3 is CASSSWGDTGELFF. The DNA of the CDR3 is TGTGCCAGCAGCTCCTGGGGGGATACCGGGGAGCTGTTTTTT.

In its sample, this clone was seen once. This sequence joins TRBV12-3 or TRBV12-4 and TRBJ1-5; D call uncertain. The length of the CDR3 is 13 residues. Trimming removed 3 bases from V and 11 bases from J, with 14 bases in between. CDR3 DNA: TGTGCCAGCAGTTTCAACCTAATAGCAGCCCAGCATTTT. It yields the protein CASSFNLIAAQHF.

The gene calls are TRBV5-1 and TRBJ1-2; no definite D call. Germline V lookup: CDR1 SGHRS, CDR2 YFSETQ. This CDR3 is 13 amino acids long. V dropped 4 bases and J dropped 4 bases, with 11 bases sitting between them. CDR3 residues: CASSVENPYGYTF. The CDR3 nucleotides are TGCGCCAGCAGCGTAGAGAATCCCTATGGCTACACCTTC.

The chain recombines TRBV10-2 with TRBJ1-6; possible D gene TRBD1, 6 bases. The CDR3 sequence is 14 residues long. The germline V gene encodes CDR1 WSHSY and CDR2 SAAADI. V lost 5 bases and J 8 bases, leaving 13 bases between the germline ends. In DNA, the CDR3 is TGCGCCAGCAGTCCGGACAGCCGTGATTCACCCCTCCACTTT. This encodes CASSPDSRDSPLHF.

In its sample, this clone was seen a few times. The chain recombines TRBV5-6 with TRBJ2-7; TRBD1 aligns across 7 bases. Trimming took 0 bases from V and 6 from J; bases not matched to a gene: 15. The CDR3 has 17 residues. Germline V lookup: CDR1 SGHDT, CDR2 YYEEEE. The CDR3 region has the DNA TGTGCCAGCAGCTTGGCTATCTTGACAGGGCCTAGAGGCGAGCAGTACTTC. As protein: CASSLAILTGPRGEQYF.

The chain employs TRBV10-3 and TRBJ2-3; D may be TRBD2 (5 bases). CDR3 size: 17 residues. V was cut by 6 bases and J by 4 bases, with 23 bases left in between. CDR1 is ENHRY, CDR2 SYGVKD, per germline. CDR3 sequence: CAISQSLGGQSADTQYF. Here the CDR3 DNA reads TGTGCCATCAGCCAGAGCCTGGGCGGGCAAAGCGCAGATACGCAGTATTTT.

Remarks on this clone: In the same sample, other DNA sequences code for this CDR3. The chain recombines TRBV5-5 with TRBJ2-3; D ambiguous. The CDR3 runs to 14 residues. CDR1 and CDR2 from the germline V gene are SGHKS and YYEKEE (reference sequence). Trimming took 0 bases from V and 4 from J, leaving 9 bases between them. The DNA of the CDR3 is TGTGCCAGCAGCTTGGCCGCTGGAGCAGATACGCAGTATTTT. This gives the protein CASSLAAGADTQYF. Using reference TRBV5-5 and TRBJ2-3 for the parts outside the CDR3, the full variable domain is DAGVTQSPTHLIKTRGQQVTLRCSPISGHKSVSWYQQVLGQGPQFIFQYYEKEERGRGNFPDRFSARQFPNYSSELNVNALLLGDSALYLCASSLAAGADTQYFGPGTRLTVL.

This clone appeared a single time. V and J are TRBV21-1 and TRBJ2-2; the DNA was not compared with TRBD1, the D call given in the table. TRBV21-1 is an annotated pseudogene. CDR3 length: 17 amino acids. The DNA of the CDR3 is TGTGCCAGCAGCAAGAAAGCAGGGGGTTCGAACACCGGGGAGCTGTTTTTT. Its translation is CASSKKAGGSNTGELFF.

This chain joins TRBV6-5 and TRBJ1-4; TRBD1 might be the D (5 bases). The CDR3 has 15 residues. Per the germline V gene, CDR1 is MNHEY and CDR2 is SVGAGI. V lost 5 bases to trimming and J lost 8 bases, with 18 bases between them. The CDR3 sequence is CASSRKGNGNEKLFF. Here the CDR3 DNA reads TGTGCCAGCAGTCGCAAGGGGAATGGTAACGAAAAACTGTTTTTT.

This CDR3 reads CASSAGQVTYEQYF. The CDR3 nucleotides are TGTGCCAGCAGTGCGGGACAGGTGACCTACGAGCAGTACTTC. The chain combines TRBV25-1 with TRBJ2-7, with 8 bases fitting TRBD1. The CDR3 spans 14 residues. The germline V gene encodes CDR1 MGHDK and CDR2 SYGVNS. V lost 4 bases and J lost 2; bases outside the gene matches: 4.

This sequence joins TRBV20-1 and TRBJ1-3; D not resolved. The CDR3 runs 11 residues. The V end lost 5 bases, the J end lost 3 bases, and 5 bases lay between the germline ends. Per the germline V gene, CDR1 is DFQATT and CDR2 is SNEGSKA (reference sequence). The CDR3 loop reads CSAQVGNTIYF. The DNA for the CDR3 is TGCAGTGCTCAAGTTGGAAACACCATATATTTT.

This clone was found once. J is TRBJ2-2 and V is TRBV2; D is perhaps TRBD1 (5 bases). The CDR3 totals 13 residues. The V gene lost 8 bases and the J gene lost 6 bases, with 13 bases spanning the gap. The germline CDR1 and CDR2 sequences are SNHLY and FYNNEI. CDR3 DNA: TGTGCCAGCCAGACAGATAAGCCCGGGGAGCTGTTTTTT. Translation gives CASQTDKPGELFF.

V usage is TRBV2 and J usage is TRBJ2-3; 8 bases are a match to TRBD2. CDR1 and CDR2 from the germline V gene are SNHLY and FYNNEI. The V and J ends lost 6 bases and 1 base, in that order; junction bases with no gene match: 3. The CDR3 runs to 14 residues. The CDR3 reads CASRETSGTDTQYF. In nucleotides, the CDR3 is TGTGCCAGCAGGGAGACTAGCGGCACAGATACGCAGTATTTT.

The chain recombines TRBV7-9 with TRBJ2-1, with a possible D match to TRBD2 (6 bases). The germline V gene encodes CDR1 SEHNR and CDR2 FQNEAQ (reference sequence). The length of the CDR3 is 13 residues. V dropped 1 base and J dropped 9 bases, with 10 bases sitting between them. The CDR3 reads CASSLEGGVEQFF. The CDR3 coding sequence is TGTGCCAGCAGCTTAGAGGGAGGAGTTGAGCAGTTCTTC.

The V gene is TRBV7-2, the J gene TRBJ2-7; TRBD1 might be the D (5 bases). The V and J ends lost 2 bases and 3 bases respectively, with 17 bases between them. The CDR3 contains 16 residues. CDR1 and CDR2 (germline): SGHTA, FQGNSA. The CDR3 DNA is TGTGCCAGCAGCTTAAATCTGGGGCCCGTACGCTACGAGCAGTACTTC. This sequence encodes CASSLNLGPVRYEQYF.